A selection of T cell receptor beta chains follows, all from one sample in a study of T cells in Graves' hyperthyroidism and ophthalmopathy. TCRdb reprocessed the multiplex PCR reads via MiXCR and lists one record per CDR3 protein. The sample shows about 610,000 distinct CDR3 sequences, roughly 15% of them seen only once. The material sequenced was blood. These receptors all stem from a woman in her thirties or forties with Graves' ophthalmopathy. Both conserved end residues are part of each CDR3. The D gene is left open where the match is weak. Only part of the rows carry a size: once, few, many, or a class if the clone is expanded.

d_gene	v_gene	j_gene	abundance	CDR3nt	CDR3aa
-	TRBV12-3/TRBV12-4	TRBJ1-1	many	TGTGCCAGCAGCCGGACCTCGGCGGGGCTGAACACTGAAGCTTTCTTT	CASSRTSAGLNTEAFF
-	TRBV6-2/TRBV6-3	TRBJ2-2	many	TGTGCCAGCACTCAGGCCCTCGGGAACACCGGGGAGCTGTTTTTT	CASTQALGNTGELFF
TRBD1	TRBV6-2/TRBV6-3	TRBJ2-6	-	TGTGCCAGCAGTTTGGGACAGGGCGACTCAGCTGGGGCCAACGTCCTGACTTTC	CASSLGQGDSAGANVLTF
TRBD2	TRBV24-1	TRBJ2-5	many	TGTGCCACCAGTGATCCTGGACTAGCGGGAGCGGAGACCCAGTACTTC	CATSDPGLAGAETQYF
-	TRBV12-3/TRBV12-4	TRBJ2-7	many	TGTGCCAGCAGATCCGACAGGTACTACGAGCAGTACTTC	CASRSDRYYEQYF
TRBD2	TRBV2	TRBJ2-7	many	TGTGCCAGCAAAGGGACTAGGGGGGAGCAGTACTTC	CASKGTRGEQYF
-	TRBV10-3	TRBJ2-5	-	TGTGCCATCAGTGTGATGGGGGGAACCCAAGAGACCCAGTACTTC	CAISVMGGTQETQYF
-	TRBV12-3/TRBV12-4	TRBJ2-3	few	TGTGCCAGCAGACTACCTCCAGTCAAGACAGATACGCAGTATTTT	CASRLPPVKTDTQYF
-	TRBV20-1	TRBJ2-7	many	TGCAGTGCTAGAGAGGCCTACGAGCAGTACTTC	CSAREAYEQYF
TRBD1	TRBV12-3/TRBV12-4	TRBJ1-1	many	TGTGCCAGCAGATGGGACAGCGATTTGAACACTGAAGCTTTCTTT	CASRWDSDLNTEAFF
-	TRBV6-2/TRBV6-3	TRBJ1-5	-	TGTGCCAGCAGTTACTCCCCGGGCGTTAGCAATCAGCCCCAGCATTTT	CASSYSPGVSNQPQHF
TRBD2	TRBV28	TRBJ2-2	few	TGTGCCAGCAGTCCCGGGACTAGCGGAAGCGGGGAGCTGTTTTTT	CASSPGTSGSGELFF
TRBD1	TRBV6-1	TRBJ2-4	-	TGTGCCAGCAGTGCCAGGACAGGGGGAAACATTCAGTACTTC	CASSARTGGNIQYF
-	TRBV4-1	TRBJ2-1	-	TGCGCCAGCAGCCAAGCAGAAACGGAGGGTTTCAATGAGCAGTTCTTC	CASSQAETEGFNEQFF
-	TRBV4-2	TRBJ1-2	many	TGTGCCAGCAGCCTAGATCGGTCCAGTGGCTATGGCTACACCTTC	CASSLDRSSGYGYTF
TRBD2	TRBV6-2/TRBV6-3	TRBJ2-7	many	TGTGCCAGCAGTTACTCTCGGCTAGCGGGAAACTACGAGCAGTACTTC	CASSYSRLAGNYEQYF
-	TRBV7-8	TRBJ1-6	-	TGTGCCAGCAGCTTAGCACAGCAGGCTAGCTCCTATAATTCACCCCTCCACTTT	CASSLAQQASSYNSPLHF
-	TRBV6-2/TRBV6-3	TRBJ1-2	many	TGTGCCAGCGCTGCAGATGGGTATGGCTACACCTTC	CASAADGYGYTF
TRBD1	TRBV5-1	TRBJ1-1	-	TGCGCCAGCAGCTTTGACAGGGTGAACAGTGAAGCTTTCTTT	CASSFDRVNSEAFF
-	TRBV4-2	TRBJ1-2	many	TGTGCCAGCAGCCCCGAGAGGCGCCAGTACTATGGCTACACCTTC	CASSPERRQYYGYTF
-	TRBV20-1	TRBJ1-1	many	TGCAGTGCTAGCTTCGGGGCCGTGAACACTGAAGCTTTCTTT	CSASFGAVNTEAFF
TRBD1	TRBV12-3/TRBV12-4	TRBJ1-1	-	TGTGCCAGCAGTCCGACAGGGCGGTTGGCTGAAGCTTTCTTT	CASSPTGRLAEAFF
TRBD1	TRBV7-9	TRBJ1-1	-	TGTGCCAGCAGCCCCTGGACAGGGAACACTGAAGCTTTCTTT	CASSPWTGNTEAFF
-	TRBV27	TRBJ2-5	many	TGTGCCAGCAGTGGGGGACTGGGGGGTAGGTCCCAGTACTTC	CASSGGLGGRSQYF
-	TRBV19	TRBJ1-2	-	TGTGCCAGTAGTTTTACAGCGTCTTATGGCTACACCTTC	CASSFTASYGYTF
-	TRBV19	TRBJ1-1	-	TGTGCCAGTAGTATAGTGGGTTGGGGGACCGACACTGAAGCTTTCTTT	CASSIVGWGTDTEAFF
-	TRBV28	TRBJ1-5	many	TGTGCCAGCAATTCAGGGAACTATCAGCCCCAGCATTTT	CASNSGNYQPQHF
-	TRBV11-2	TRBJ1-5	few	TGTGCCAGCAGCTTAGCAGGAAGGGCCCAGCCCCAGCATTTT	CASSLAGRAQPQHF
-	TRBV2	TRBJ1-1	many	TGTGCCAGCAGTTCCGTGCGACAGATAATGAACACTGAAGCTTTCTTT	CASSSVRQIMNTEAFF
-	TRBV20-1	TRBJ2-5	many	TGCAGTGCAAGAGAGACAGGCCGCTTCCGAGAGACCCAGTACTTC	CSARETGRFRETQYF
-	TRBV7-6	TRBJ2-5	-	TGTGCCAGCAGCTTGGGACCCAAGGGGTACCAAGAGACCCAGTACTTC	CASSLGPKGYQETQYF
-	TRBV19	TRBJ1-3	-	TGTGCCAGTAGTATAGAGGCGGGTCGCTCTGGAAACACCATATATTTT	CASSIEAGRSGNTIYF
-	TRBV30	TRBJ1-1	-	TGTGCCTGGAGTGTATTGAGGGATGAAGCTTTCTTT	CAWSVLRDEAFF
-	TRBV5-8	TRBJ1-1	few	TGTGCCAGCAGCTTGCGGGGCAGGGCGAACACTGAAGCTTTCTTT	CASSLRGRANTEAFF
-	TRBV6-5	TRBJ1-1	many	TGTGCCAGCAGGACCCCTGGGGGGGGGAACACTGAAGCTTTCTTT	CASRTPGGGNTEAFF
-	TRBV15	TRBJ1-5	many	TGTGCCACCAGCCTAACTTTGGGCGGTCAGCCCCAGCATTTT	CATSLTLGGQPQHF
-	TRBV6-5	TRBJ2-2	-	TGTGCCAGCAGTTACTCAACAGGATCGAACACCGGGGAGCTGTTTTTT	CASSYSTGSNTGELFF
TRBD2	TRBV28	TRBJ2-7	many	TGTGCCAGCAGTTTCGGGGGGGGATACCACGAGCAGTACTTC	CASSFGGGYHEQYF
TRBD2	TRBV28	TRBJ2-7	many	TGTGCCAGCAGTTTATTCCGGACTAGCGGTCTCTTCTTC	CASSLFRTSGLFF
TRBD2	TRBV13	TRBJ2-7	many	TGTGCCAGCAGCTTAGGGCTAGCGGGAGTCGGCGAGCAGTACTTC	CASSLGLAGVGEQYF
TRBD1	TRBV9	TRBJ1-2	-	TGTGCCAGCAGCCCTCCAGGGAGGGACAGCCCCTACACCTTC	CASSPPGRDSPYTF
TRBD1	TRBV11-3	TRBJ2-2	many	TGTGCCAGCAGCACTAGGGGGCCCGGGGAGCTGTTTTTT	CASSTRGPGELFF
TRBD2	TRBV20-1	TRBJ2-7	-	TGCAGTGGAACTAGCGGGGACCTCTCCTACGAGCAGTACTTC	CSGTSGDLSYEQYF
-	TRBV19	TRBJ1-5	many	TGTGCCAGTAGTATTTTTGGGGACGATCAGCCCCAGCATTTT	CASSIFGDDQPQHF
TRBD1	TRBV10-3	TRBJ2-7	many	TGTGCCATCAGTGGGCCAAATCCGGGACAGGGTTTTCGCGAGCAGTACTTC	CAISGPNPGQGFREQYF
-	TRBV11-2	TRBJ1-1	many	TGTGCCAGCAGCTTAGATCCAGGGCAGGGAGCCACTGAAGCTTTCTTT	CASSLDPGQGATEAFF
-	TRBV6-5	TRBJ2-5	many	TGTGCCAGCAGTTACTCAGGGTCGTACCAAGAGACCCAGTACTTC	CASSYSGSYQETQYF
-	TRBV19	TRBJ2-2	-	TGTGCCAGTAGTCCGGGGATCGCCACCGGGGAGCTGTTTTTT	CASSPGIATGELFF
-	TRBV4-1	TRBJ2-7	many	TGCGCCAGCAGCCAAGAGCTTCGCCCTGGATACGAGCAGTACTTC	CASSQELRPGYEQYF
TRBD1	TRBV7-2	TRBJ1-2	few	TGTGCCAGCAGCTCCCAACCGGGACAGTGGTACACCTTC	CASSSQPGQWYTF
-	TRBV7-9	TRBJ1-1	many	TGTGCCAGCAGCTTAAATGAGATAAACACTGAAGCTTTCTTT	CASSLNEINTEAFF
TRBD1	TRBV28	TRBJ2-7	many	TGTGCCAGCAGCGGGACAGGGCCCCGCGAGCAGTACTTC	CASSGTGPREQYF
-	TRBV28	TRBJ1-5	-	TGTGCCAGCAGTTTCTCAGGGGCTTGGGGCAATCAGCCCCAGCATTTT	CASSFSGAWGNQPQHF
-	TRBV7-2	TRBJ1-5	many	TGTGCCAGCAGCGAAGGTGGGGGTGGCAATCAGCCCCAGCATTTT	CASSEGGGGNQPQHF
-	TRBV12-3/TRBV12-4	TRBJ2-5	many	TGTGCCAGCAGTTTAGCTAACGGGATGCAAGAGACCCAGTACTTC	CASSLANGMQETQYF
-	TRBV29-1	TRBJ2-7	many	TGCAGCGTTGAGGACGCCGGACAGAGCTCCTACGAGCAGTACTTC	CSVEDAGQSSYEQYF
TRBD1	TRBV20-1	TRBJ2-5	many	TGCAGTGCTAGATCCGACAGGGGGTACCAAGAGACCCAGTACTTC	CSARSDRGYQETQYF
-	TRBV6-1	TRBJ2-7	many	TGTGCCAGCAGACCGGCCACCTACGAGCAGTACTTC	CASRPATYEQYF
TRBD1	TRBV5-6	TRBJ1-5	many	TGTGCCAGCAGCTTGTATGGGACAGGTCCTCAGCCCCAGCATTTT	CASSLYGTGPQPQHF
TRBD2	TRBV5-4	TRBJ2-2	-	TGTGCCAGCAGCTTCGGGTTAGCGGGAGGGGTTGTTAGCACCGGGGAGCTGTTTTTT	CASSFGLAGGVVSTGELFF